The text below deals with one T cell receptor (beta chain). The antigen is undetermined. The data are from a study of T cell responses to AZD1222 COVID-19 vaccine. General observations from the study: None of the repertoires were sampled until the peak T cell response had passed.

With V trimmed by 2 bases and J by 2 bases, 13 bases remained unmatched. CDR3 size: 19 residues. Germline V gene data show CDR1 as LGHDT and CDR2 as YNNKEL (reference sequence). Only in-frame clones appear in the TCRdb table, and some are missing; sequencing was by immunoSEQ multiplex PCR. The sample includes 99,000 or so clones, about 88% seen only once; the top ten take more than 9%. The receptor was derived from an adult in good health. V and J are TRBV3-1 (or the pseudogene TRBV3-2) and TRBJ2-1; 9 bases are a match to TRBD2. The sample here was peripheral blood, taken on day 0 of AZD1222 vaccination. The CDR3 nucleotides are TGTGCCAGCAGCCAATACGGACTAGCGCAATCCCCAACCTACAATGAGCAGTTCTTC. Residues: CASSQYGLAQSPTYNEQFF.